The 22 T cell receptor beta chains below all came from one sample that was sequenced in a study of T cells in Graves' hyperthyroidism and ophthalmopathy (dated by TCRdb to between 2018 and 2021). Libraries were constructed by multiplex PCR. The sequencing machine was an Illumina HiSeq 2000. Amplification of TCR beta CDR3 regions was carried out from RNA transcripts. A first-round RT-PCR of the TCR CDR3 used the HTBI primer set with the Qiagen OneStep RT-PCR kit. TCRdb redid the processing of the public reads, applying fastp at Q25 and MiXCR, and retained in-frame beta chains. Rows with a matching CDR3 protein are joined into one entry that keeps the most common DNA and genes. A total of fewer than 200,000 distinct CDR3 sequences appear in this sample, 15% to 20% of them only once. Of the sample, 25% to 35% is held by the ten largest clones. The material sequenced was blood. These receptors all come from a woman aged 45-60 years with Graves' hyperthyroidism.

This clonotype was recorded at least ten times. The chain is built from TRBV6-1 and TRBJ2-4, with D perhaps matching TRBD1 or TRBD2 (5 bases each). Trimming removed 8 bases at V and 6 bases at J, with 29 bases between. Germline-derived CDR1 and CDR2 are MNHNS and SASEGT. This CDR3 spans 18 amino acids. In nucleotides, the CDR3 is TGTGCCAGCGGCTCTTTTTCTGGGGGAAATAGCCAAGGAAACATTCAGTACTTC. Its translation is CASGSFSGGNSQGNIQYF.

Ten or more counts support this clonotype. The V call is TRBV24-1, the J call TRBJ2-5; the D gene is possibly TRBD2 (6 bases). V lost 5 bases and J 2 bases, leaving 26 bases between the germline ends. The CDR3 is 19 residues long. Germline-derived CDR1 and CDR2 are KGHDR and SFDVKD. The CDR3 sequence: CATSAPRTSGLSSQETQYF. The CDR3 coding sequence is TGTGCCACCAGTGCCCCGAGGACCTCGGGACTTTCCTCACAAGAGACCCAGTACTTC.

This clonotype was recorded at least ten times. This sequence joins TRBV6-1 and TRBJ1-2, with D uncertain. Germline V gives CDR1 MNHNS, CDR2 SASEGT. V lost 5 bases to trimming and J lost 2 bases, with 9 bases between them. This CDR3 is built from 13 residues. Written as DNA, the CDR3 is TGTGCCAGCAGTCCCGTGGGCAACTATGGCTACACCTTC. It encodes CASSPVGNYGYTF.

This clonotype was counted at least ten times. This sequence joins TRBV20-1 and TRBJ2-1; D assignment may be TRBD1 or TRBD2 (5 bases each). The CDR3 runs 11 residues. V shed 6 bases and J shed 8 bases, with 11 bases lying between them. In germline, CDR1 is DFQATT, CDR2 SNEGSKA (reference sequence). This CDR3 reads CSAEGLYEQFF. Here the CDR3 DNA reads TGCAGTGCCGAGGGGCTCTATGAGCAGTTCTTC.

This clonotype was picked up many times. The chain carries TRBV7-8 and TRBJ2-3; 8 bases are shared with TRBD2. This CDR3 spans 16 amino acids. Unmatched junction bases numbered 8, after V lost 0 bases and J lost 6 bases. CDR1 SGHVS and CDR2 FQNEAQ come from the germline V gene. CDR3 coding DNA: TGTGCCAGCAGCTTAGCCCCCTATAGCGGGGTTGATACGCAGTATTTT. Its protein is CASSLAPYSGVDTQYF. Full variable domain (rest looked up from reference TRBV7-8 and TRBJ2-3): GAGVSQSPRYKVAKRGQDVALRCDPISGHVSLFWYQQALGQGPEFLTYFQNEAQLDKSGLPSDRFFAERPEGSVSTLKIQRTQQEDSAVYLCASSLAPYSGVDTQYFGPGTRLTVL.

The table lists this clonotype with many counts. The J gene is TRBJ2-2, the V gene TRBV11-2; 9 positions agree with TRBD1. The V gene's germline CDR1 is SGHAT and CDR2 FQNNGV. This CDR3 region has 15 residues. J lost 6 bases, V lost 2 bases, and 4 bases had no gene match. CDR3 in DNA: TGTGCCAGCAGCTTATACAGGGGGCGGTCCGGGGAGCTGTTTTTT. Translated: CASSLYRGRSGELFF.

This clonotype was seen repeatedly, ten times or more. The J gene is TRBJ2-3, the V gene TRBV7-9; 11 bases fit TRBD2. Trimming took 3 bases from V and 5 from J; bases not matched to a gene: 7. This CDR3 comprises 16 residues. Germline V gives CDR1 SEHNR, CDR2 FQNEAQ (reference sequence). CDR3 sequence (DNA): TGTGCCAGCAGCTTGGTTAGCGGGGGGGCTGGAGATACGCAGTATTTT. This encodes CASSLVSGGAGDTQYF.

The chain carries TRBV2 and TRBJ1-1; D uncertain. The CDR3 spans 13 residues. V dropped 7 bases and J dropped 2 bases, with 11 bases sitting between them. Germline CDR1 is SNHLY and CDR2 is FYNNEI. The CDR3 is CASKREINTEAFF. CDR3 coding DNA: TGTGCCAGCAAGAGGGAAATTAACACTGAAGCTTTCTTT.

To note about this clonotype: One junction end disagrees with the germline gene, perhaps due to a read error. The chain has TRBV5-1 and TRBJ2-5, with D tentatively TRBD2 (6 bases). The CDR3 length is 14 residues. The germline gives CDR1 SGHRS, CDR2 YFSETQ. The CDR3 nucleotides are TGCGCCCGCAGCTTGGCCGGGACTCGGGAGACCCAGTACTTC. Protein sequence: CARSLAGTRETQYF.

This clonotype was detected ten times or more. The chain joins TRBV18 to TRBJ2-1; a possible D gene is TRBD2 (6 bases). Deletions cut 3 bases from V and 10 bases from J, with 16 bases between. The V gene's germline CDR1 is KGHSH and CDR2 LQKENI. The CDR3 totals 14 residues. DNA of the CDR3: TGTGCCAGCTCACCGGCGGGGACCTTCGGAGAGCAGTTCTTC. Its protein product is CASSPAGTFGEQFF.

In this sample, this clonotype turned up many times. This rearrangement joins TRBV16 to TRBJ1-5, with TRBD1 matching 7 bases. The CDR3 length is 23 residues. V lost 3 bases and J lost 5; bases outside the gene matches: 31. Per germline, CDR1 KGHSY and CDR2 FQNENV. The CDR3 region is CASSQLPAFPLESPGQLYQPQHF. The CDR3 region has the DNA TGTGCCAGCAGCCAGTTACCCGCATTTCCCCTGGAAAGCCCGGGACAGCTATATCAGCCCCAGCATTTT.

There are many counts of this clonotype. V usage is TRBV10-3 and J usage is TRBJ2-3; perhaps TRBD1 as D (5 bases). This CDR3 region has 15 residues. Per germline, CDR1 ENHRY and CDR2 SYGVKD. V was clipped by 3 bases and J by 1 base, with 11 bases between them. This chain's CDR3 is CAISEEGARTDTQYF. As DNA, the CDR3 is TGTGCCATCAGTGAAGAAGGGGCCCGCACAGATACGCAGTATTTT.

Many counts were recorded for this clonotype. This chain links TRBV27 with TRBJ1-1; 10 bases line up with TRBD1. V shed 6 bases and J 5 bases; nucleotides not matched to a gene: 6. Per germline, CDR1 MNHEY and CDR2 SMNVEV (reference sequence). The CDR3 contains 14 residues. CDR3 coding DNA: TGTGCCAGCAGCTCGGACAGGGGGTGGACTGAAGCTTTCTTT. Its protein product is CASSSDRGWTEAFF.

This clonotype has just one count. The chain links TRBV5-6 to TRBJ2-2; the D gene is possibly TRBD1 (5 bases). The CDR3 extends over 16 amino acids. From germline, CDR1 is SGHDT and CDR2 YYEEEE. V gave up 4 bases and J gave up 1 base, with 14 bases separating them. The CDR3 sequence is CASSQPRQLNTGELFF. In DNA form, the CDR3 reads TGTGCCAGCAGCCAACCACGACAGCTGAACACCGGGGAGCTGTTTTTT.

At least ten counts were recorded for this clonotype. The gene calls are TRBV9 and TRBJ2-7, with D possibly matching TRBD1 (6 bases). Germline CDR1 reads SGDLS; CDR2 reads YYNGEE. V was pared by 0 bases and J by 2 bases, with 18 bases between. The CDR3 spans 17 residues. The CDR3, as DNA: TGTGCCAGCAGCGTAGCAGGGGAGCCGGGTTGGACCTACGAGCAGTACTTC. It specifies CASSVAGEPGWTYEQYF.

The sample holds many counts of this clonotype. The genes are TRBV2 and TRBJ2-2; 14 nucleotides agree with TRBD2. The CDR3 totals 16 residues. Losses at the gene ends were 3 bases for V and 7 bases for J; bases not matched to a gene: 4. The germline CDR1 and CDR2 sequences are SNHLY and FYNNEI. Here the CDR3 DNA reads TGTGCCAGCAGTGAGACTAGCGGGGGGGCCGGCGGGGAGCTGTTTTTT. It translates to CASSETSGGAGGELFF.

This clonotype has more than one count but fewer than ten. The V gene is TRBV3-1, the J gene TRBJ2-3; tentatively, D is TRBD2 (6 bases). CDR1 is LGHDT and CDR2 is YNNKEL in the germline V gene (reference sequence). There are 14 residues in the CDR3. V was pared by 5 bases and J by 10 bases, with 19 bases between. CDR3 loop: CASSEVTSPHAQYF. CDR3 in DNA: TGTGCCAGCAGCGAAGTCACTAGCCCGCACGCGCAGTATTTT.

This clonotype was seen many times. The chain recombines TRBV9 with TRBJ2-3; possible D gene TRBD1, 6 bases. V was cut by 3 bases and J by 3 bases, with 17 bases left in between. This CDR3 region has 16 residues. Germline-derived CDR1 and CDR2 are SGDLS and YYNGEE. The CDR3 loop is CASSAGQRGLTDTQYF. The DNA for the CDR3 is TGTGCCAGCAGCGCGGGTCAGAGGGGGTTGACAGATACGCAGTATTTT.

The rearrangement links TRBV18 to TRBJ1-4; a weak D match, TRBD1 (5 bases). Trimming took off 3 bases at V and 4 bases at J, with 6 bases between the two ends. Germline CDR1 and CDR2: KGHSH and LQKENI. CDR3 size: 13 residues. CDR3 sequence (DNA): TGTGCCAGCTCACCCCAGGGTAATGAAAAACTGTTTTTT. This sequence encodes CASSPQGNEKLFF.

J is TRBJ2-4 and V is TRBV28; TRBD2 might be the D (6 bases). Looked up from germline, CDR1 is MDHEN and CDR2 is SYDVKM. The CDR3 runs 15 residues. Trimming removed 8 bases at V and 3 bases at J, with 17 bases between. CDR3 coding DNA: TGTGCCAGCGGGGCCGGAGGGGTAGTCAAAAACATTCAGTACTTC. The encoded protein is CASGAGGVVKNIQYF.

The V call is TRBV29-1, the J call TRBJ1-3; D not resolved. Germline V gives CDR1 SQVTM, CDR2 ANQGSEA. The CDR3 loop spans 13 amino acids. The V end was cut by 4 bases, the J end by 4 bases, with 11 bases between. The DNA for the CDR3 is TGCAGCGTTGGCGGGGAGTCCGGAAACACCATATATTTT. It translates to CSVGGESGNTIYF. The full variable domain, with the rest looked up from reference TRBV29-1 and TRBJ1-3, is SAVISQKPSRDICQRGTSLTIQCQVDSQVTMMFWYRQQPGQSLTLIATANQGSEATYESGFVIDKFPISRPNLTFSTLTVSNMSPEDSSIYLCSVGGESGNTIYFGEGSWLTVV.

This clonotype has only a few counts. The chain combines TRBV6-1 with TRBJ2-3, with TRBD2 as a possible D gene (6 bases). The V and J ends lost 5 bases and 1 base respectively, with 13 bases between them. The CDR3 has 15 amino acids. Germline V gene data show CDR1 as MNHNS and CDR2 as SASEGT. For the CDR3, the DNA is TGTGCCAGCAGTTCGCCGGGACTTCGCACAGATACGCAGTATTTT. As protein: CASSSPGLRTDTQYF.